This is a list of T cell receptor beta chains from one sample in a study of CD8+CD57+ T cells in acquired aplastic anemia. TCRdb reprocessed the reads with MiXCR, giving one entry per CDR3 protein. The sample comprises about 250,000 distinct CDR3 sequences, more than 45% of which are singletons, and about 7.8% rests with the top ten. Specimen: sorted CD4+, CD8+, or CD8+CD57+ T cells (not recorded which) from PBMCs. The source is a human donor with aplastic anemia. Each CDR3 is given with its conserved first and last residue. D genes are given only for firm matches. For some rows the clone size is stated as once, few or many, or as a class when expanded; others skip it.

d_call | j_call | clone_size | v_call | cdr3_nt | cdr3_aa
TRBD2 | TRBJ2-3 | once | TRBV20-1 | TGCAGTTCGCACGTACTAGCGGGGGTCACAGATACGCAGTATTTT | CSSHVLAGVTDTQYF
TRBD2 | TRBJ2-7 | - | TRBV20-1 | TGCAGTGCCCAGGTGGCTAGCGGGGGATACGAGCAGTACTTC | CSAQVASGGYEQYF
- | TRBJ1-2 | - | TRBV6-2/TRBV6-3 | TGTGCCAGCAGACCCTACTTTGACGACAAAAACTATGGCTACACCTTC | CASRPYFDDKNYGYTF
TRBD1 | TRBJ2-7 | - | TRBV9 | TGTGCCAGCAGCGCGGGGGCCGGGACAGGGTCCTACGAGCAGTACTTC | CASSAGAGTGSYEQYF
TRBD2 | TRBJ2-5 | many | TRBV4-1 | TGCGCCAGCAGCCCTGGTCCGATAGCGGGCTACCAAGAGACCCAGTACTTC | CASSPGPIAGYQETQYF
TRBD1 | TRBJ2-7 | - | TRBV4-1 | TGTGCCAGCAGCCAAGAACAGGGGAGCTCCTACGAGCAGTACTTC | CASSQEQGSSYEQYF
- | TRBJ1-2 | - | TRBV20-1 | TGCAGTGCCAGCAGCCAAATACAGATAGTCTATGGCTACACCTTC | CSASSQIQIVYGYTF
- | TRBJ1-5 | - | TRBV9 | TGTGCCAGCAGCCCCGGCACTTCGAGCAATCAGCCCCAGCATTTT | CASSPGTSSNQPQHF
TRBD2 | TRBJ2-1 | - | TRBV24-1 | TGTGCCACCACCGGGGGGGACTCCTACAATGAGCAGTTCTTC | CATTGGDSYNEQFF
TRBD1 | TRBJ1-1 | - | TRBV10-3 | TGTGCCATCACTCAGACAGGGACTGAAGCTTTCTTT | CAITQTGTEAFF
- | TRBJ1-2 | - | TRBV12-3/TRBV12-4 | TGTGCCAGCAGTTTGCGGGCCAAGGGCTATGGCTACACCTTC | CASSLRAKGYGYTF
- | TRBJ2-7 | - | TRBV10-3 | TGTGCCACCTCCATAAGCTCCTACGAGCAGTACTTC | CATSISSYEQYF
TRBD1 | TRBJ1-3 | - | TRBV7-2 | TGTGCCAGCAGCTTCGGGACAGACGGAAACACCATATATTTT | CASSFGTDGNTIYF
TRBD1 | TRBJ2-7 | many | TRBV6-5 | TGTGCCAGCACCGACCGGGACAGGGGTGTCCACGAGCAGTACTTC | CASTDRDRGVHEQYF
TRBD1 | TRBJ1-1 | many | TRBV19 | TGTGCCAGTAGTAATCCCGGACAGGGGATCCCTGAAGCTTTCTTT | CASSNPGQGIPEAFF
TRBD2 | TRBJ2-3 | - | TRBV9 | TGTGCCAGCAGCGTAGACGGGCGGGGGGGCGCAGATACGCAGTATTTT | CASSVDGRGGADTQYF
- | TRBJ2-3 | - | TRBV20-1 | TGCAGTGCTGGAGGACAGCTTAGCACAGATACGCAGTATTTT | CSAGGQLSTDTQYF
- | TRBJ2-7 | many | TRBV11-2 | TGTGCCAGCAGAGAGACCGTACCGAGCTCCTACGAGCAGTACTTC | CASRETVPSSYEQYF
- | TRBJ1-2 | many | TRBV7-2 | TGTGCCAGCAGCCGAGAGGGGGGCGGGTATGGCTACACCTTC | CASSREGGGYGYTF
- | TRBJ2-1 | few | TRBV7-8 | TGTGCCAGCAGCTTAGTCTCTGGTACCTACAATGAGCAGTTCTTC | CASSLVSGTYNEQFF
TRBD1 | TRBJ2-7 | few | TRBV10-3 | TGTGCCAGCGCCGGGACAGGGGGTCGGGACGAGCAGTACTTC | CASAGTGGRDEQYF
- | TRBJ2-5 | - | TRBV4-1 | TGCGCCAGCAGCCGAACGACAGGGGCGGGAGGGGACGACCAGTACTTC | CASSRTTGAGGDDQYF
- | TRBJ2-3 | - | TRBV7-9 | TGTGCCAGCAGCTCATTCTACCGGGACTCGAACACAGATACGCAGTATTTT | CASSSFYRDSNTDTQYF
TRBD1 | TRBJ1-1 | many | TRBV20-1 | TGCAGTGGGGGCGGGACAGGTGAAGCTTTCTTT | CSGGGTGEAFF
TRBD2 | TRBJ2-1 | - | TRBV4-1 | TGCGCCAGCAGCCGAGGAACTAGCGGGGAATTAAATGAGCAGTTCTTC | CASSRGTSGELNEQFF
- | TRBJ1-5 | - | TRBV10-1 | TGCGCCAGCAGTGTTGCCGTTGATCAGCCCCAGCATTTT | CASSVAVDQPQHF
- | TRBJ2-7 | many | TRBV3-1 | TGTGCCAGCAGCCATAGGGACATACGAGACGACGAGCAGTACTTC | CASSHRDIRDDEQYF
- | TRBJ2-2 | many | TRBV19 | TGTGCCAGTAGTTTCCGGTTGACGAACACCGGGGAGCTGTTTTTT | CASSFRLTNTGELFF
TRBD2 | TRBJ2-1 | many | TRBV20-1 | TGCAGTGCTTCCTCGGGCGGGAGGACCTACAATGAGCAGTTCTTC | CSASSGGRTYNEQFF
TRBD2 | TRBJ2-3 | few | TRBV2 | TGTGCCAGCAGTGATGGGGGGGGTAGCGGGGGGGCTGGAGATGCGCAGTATTTT | CASSDGGGSGGAGDAQYF
TRBD2 | TRBJ2-3 | - | TRBV20-1 | TGCAGTGCTCGCGATCTAGCGGGATCAGATACGCAGTATTTT | CSARDLAGSDTQYF
- | TRBJ2-3 | few | TRBV4-1 | TGCGCCAGCAGCCAAGATATAGTAGCGGACCCGTTGTCGGATACGCAGTATTTT | CASSQDIVADPLSDTQYF
- | TRBJ2-7 | few | TRBV6-1 | TGCGCCAGCAGACAAGGGACGGGCTCCTACGAGCAGTACTTC | CASRQGTGSYEQYF
TRBD1 | TRBJ2-1 | - | TRBV20-1 | TGCAGTGCCGACAGGGGGCGAAATGAGCAGTTCTTC | CSADRGRNEQFF
TRBD1 | TRBJ2-5 | - | TRBV24-1 | TGTGCCACCAGTGACCCGACAGGGATCGAGACCCAGTACTTC | CATSDPTGIETQYF
- | TRBJ2-2 | many | TRBV20-1 | TGCAGTGCTAGAGATGGGGCGGGGACATCGAACACCGGGGAGCTGTTTTTT | CSARDGAGTSNTGELFF
- | TRBJ2-7 | many | TRBV6-1 | TGTGCCAGCAAGTTCACAGGGGAGGACTACGAGCAGTACTTC | CASKFTGEDYEQYF
TRBD1 | TRBJ2-1 | many | TRBV19 | TGTGCCAGTAGTATGGGACAGGGGGTTTACAATGAGCAGTTCTTC | CASSMGQGVYNEQFF
- | TRBJ1-6 | few | TRBV20-1 | TGCAGTGCTAGGTCGATAGAAGGTAATTCACCCCTCCACTTT | CSARSIEGNSPLHF
TRBD2 | TRBJ2-7 | many | TRBV7-9 | TGTGCCAGCAGCCCCCGACCCGGACTAGCGGGGGCTACAGGCTACGAGCAGTACTTC | CASSPRPGLAGATGYEQYF
TRBD2 | TRBJ2-7 | - | TRBV19 | TGTGCCAGTAGCCTCCGGGGAGGGTCGTACGAGCAGTACTTC | CASSLRGGSYEQYF
TRBD1 | TRBJ2-3 | many | TRBV15 | TGTGCCACCAGCAGAGAAGGGACAGATTTCACAGATACGCAGTATTTT | CATSREGTDFTDTQYF
- | TRBJ2-3 | many | TRBV20-1 | TGCAGTGCTAGAGACCCTCTCTGGGAGGCGGGCACAGATACGCAGTATTTT | CSARDPLWEAGTDTQYF
- | TRBJ1-3 | many | TRBV12-3/TRBV12-4 | TGTGCCAGCAGTTTTGTAGGGGCCGGTGGAAACACCATATATTTT | CASSFVGAGGNTIYF
- | TRBJ2-7 | - | TRBV5-1 | TGCGCCAGCAGCTCCAACGACAGGATAACCTACGAGCAGTACTTC | CASSSNDRITYEQYF
TRBD1 | TRBJ1-1 | many | TRBV24-1 | TGTGCCACCAGTGATTTAGGGGGCGCGGAAGCTTTCTTT | CATSDLGGAEAFF
- | TRBJ1-3 | - | TRBV29-1 | TGCAGCGTTGAAGTCCGACCTAGTAACACCATATATTTT | CSVEVRPSNTIYF
TRBD1 | TRBJ1-2 | - | TRBV7-3 | TGTGCCAGCAGCAAGGGGACAGGGGCTGGGTATGGCTACACCTTC | CASSKGTGAGYGYTF
TRBD1 | TRBJ2-7 | few | TRBV30 | TGTGCCTGGATACGACAGGGCCCCTACGAGCAGTACTTC | CAWIRQGPYEQYF
TRBD2 | TRBJ2-7 | - | TRBV20-1 | TGCAGTGCCTGGACTGGCGGGGGGGCAAGGGAGCAGTACTTC | CSAWTGGGAREQYF